This TCR beta chain was observed in a study of OX40 agonist ivuxolimab in advanced cancers. Study as a whole: Dose-escalation patients were diagnosed with hepatocellular carcinoma, melanoma, renal cell cancer or head and neck cancer. Overall study findings and caveats: Among the least clonally expanded were partial responders at 0.1-3.0 mg/kg. Low normalized T-cell clonal expansion was also seen in some nonresponders.

Turning to this clone: Its target is unknown.

Enrollment shut out patients with autoimmune disease history or systemic immunosuppression. TCRdb's copy holds only in-frame clones and misses some; the assay was immunoSEQ multiplex PCR. The data contain tens of thousands of clones, 80% to 90% of them seen just once; the ten biggest clones take up 1.5% to 2%. Germline V gene sequence: CDR1 SGHTA, CDR2 FQGNSA. V shed 5 bases and J shed 2 bases, with 18 bases lying between them. The CDR3 has 16 amino acids. The TCR sequence derives from an adult with an advanced solid tumor such as melanoma, head and neck, liver or kidney cancer. This chain connects TRBV7-2 to TRBJ2-5; perhaps TRBD2 as D (6 bases). Sequenced here: CD4+ or CD8+ T cells sorted from blood, sampled in a trial of the OX40 agonist ivuxolimab. The CDR3 region is CASSRVGTGGQETQYF. CDR3 coding DNA: TGTGCCAGCAGCCGAGTTGGGACTGGGGGACAAGAGACCCAGTACTTC.